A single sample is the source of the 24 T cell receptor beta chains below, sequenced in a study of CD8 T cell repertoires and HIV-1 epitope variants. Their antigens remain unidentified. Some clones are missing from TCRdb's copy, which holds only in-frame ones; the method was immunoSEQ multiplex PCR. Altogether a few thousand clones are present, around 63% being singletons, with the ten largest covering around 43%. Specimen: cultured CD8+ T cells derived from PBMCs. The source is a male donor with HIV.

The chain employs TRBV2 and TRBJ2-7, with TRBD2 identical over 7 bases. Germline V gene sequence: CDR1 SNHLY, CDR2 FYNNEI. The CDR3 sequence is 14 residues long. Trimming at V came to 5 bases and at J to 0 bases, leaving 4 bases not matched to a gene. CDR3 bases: TGTGCCAGCAGTCCTCGGGACTACTCCTACGAGCAGTACTTC. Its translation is CASSPRDYSYEQYF.

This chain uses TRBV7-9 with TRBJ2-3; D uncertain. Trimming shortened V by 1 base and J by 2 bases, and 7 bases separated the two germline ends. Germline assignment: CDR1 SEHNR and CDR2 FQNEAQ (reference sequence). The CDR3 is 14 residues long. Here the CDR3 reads CASSLDSLTDTQYF. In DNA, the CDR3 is TGTGCCAGCAGCTTAGACAGCCTCACAGATACGCAGTATTTT.

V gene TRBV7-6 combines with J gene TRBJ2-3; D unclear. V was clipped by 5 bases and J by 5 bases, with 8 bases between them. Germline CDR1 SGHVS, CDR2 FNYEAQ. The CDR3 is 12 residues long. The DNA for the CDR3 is TGTGCCAGCAGCCCAGTGGGAGATACGCAGTATTTT. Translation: CASSPVGDTQYF.

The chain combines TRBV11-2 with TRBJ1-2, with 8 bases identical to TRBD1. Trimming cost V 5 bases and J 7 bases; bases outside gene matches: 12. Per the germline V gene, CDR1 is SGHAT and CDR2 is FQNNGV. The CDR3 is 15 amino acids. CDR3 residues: CASSPLTGQGGGYTF. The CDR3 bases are TGTGCCAGCAGCCCCCTGACCGGACAGGGCGGTGGCTACACCTTC. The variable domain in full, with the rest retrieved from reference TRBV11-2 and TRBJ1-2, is EAGVAQSPRYKIIEKRQSVAFWCNPISGHATLYWYQQILGQGPKLLIQFQNNGVVDDSQLPKDRFSAERLKGVDSTLKIQPAKLEDSAVYLCASSPLTGQGGGYTFGSGTRLTVV.

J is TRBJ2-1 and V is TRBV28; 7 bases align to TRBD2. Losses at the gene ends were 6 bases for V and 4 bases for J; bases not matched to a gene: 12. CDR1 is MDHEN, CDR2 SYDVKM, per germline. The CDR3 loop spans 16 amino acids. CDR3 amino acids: CASSIIAGALYNEQFF. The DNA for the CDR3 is TGTGCCAGCAGCATCATCGCGGGAGCGTTGTACAATGAGCAGTTCTTC.

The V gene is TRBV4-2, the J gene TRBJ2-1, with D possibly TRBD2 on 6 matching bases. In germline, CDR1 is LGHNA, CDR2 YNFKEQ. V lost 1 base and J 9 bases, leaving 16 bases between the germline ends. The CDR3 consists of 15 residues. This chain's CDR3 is CASSQGSGGKGEQFF. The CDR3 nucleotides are TGTGCCAGCAGCCAAGGTAGCGGAGGCAAGGGTGAGCAGTTCTTC.

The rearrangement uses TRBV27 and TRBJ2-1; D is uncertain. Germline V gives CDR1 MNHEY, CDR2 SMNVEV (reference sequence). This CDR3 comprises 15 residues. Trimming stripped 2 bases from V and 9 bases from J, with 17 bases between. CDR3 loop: CASSLLFTDSSEQFF. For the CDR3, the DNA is TGTGCCAGCAGTTTACTCTTTACCGACTCCAGTGAGCAGTTCTTC.

The CDR3: CASRLSGGAGYGELFF. In nucleotides, the CDR3 is TGTGCCAGCAGACTTAGCGGGGGGGCCGGTTACGGGGAGCTGTTTTTT. V and J are TRBV27 and TRBJ2-2, with 11 bases matching TRBD2. The CDR3 loop spans 16 amino acids. J gave up 7 bases and V 6 bases, and 10 bases lay outside the gene matches. Germline CDR1 MNHEY, CDR2 SMNVEV (reference sequence).

In nucleotides, the CDR3 is TGCGCCAGCAGCCAAACTAGCGGTCATGAGCAGTTCTTC. Its protein product is CASSQTSGHEQFF. V is TRBV4-1 and J is TRBJ2-1, with 8 bases matching TRBD2. Germline assignment: CDR1 MGHRA and CDR2 YSYEKL. The V segment lost 2 bases and the J segment 8 bases; nucleotides outside the gene matches: 2. The CDR3 has 13 amino acids.

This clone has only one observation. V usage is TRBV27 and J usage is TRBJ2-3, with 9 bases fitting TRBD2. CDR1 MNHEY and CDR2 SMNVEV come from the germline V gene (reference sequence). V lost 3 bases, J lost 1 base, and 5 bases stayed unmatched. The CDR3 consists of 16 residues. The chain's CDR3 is CASSFWRTSGTDTQYF. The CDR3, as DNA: TGTGCCAGCAGTTTTTGGCGGACTAGCGGCACAGATACGCAGTATTTT.

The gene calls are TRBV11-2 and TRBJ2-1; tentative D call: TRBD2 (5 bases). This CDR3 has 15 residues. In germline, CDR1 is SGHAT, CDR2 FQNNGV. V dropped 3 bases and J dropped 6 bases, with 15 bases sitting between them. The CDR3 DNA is TGTGCCAGCAGCTTTAGAGGGTTGGATACCAATGAGCAGTTCTTC. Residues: CASSFRGLDTNEQFF.

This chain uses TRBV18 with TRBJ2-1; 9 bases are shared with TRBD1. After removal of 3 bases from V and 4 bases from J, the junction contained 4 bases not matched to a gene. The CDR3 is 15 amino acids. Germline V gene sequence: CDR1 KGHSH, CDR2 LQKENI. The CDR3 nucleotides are TGTGCCAGCTCACCGGGGGACAGGGCATACAATGAGCAGTTCTTC. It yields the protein CASSPGDRAYNEQFF.

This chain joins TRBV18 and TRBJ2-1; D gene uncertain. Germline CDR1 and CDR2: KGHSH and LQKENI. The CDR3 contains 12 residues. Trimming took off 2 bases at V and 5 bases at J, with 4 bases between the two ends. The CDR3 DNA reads TGTGCCAGCTCACCAACTAACAATGAGCAGTTCTTC. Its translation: CASSPTNNEQFF.

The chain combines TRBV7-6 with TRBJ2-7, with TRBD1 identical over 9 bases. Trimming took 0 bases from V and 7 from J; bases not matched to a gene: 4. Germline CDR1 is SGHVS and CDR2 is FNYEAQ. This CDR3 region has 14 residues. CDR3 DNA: TGTGCCAGCAGCTTAGCGACAGGGGGGGAAGAGCAGTACTTC. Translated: CASSLATGGEEQYF.

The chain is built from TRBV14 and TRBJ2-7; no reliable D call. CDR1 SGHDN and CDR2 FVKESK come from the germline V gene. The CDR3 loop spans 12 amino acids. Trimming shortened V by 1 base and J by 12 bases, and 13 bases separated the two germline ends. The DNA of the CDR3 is TGTGCCAGCAGCCAAGCCGGTACCCCGGGGTACTTC. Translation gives CASSQAGTPGYF.

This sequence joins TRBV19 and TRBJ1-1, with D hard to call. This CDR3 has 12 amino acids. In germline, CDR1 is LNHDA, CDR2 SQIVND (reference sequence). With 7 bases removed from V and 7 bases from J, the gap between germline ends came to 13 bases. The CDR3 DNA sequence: TGTGCCAGTAAATTTCTGAGTGGTGAAGCTTTCTTT. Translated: CASKFLSGEAFF.

The CDR3 DNA sequence: TGTGCCATCAGTGAGTCCGGGGGGATTGGGGAAGGCTACACCTTC. This sequence encodes CAISESGGIGEGYTF. The chain combines TRBV10-3 with TRBJ1-2, with D possibly being TRBD1 (5 bases). The CDR3 is made up of 15 amino acids. Germline-derived CDR1 and CDR2 are ENHRY and SYGVKD. Trimming pared 0 bases from V and 8 bases from J, leaving 16 bases between.

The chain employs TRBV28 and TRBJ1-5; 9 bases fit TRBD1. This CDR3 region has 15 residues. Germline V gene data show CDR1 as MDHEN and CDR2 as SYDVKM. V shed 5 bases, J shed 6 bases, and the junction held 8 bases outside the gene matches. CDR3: CASSPLTGGGQPQHF. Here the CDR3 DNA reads TGTGCCAGCAGTCCCTTGACAGGGGGAGGTCAGCCCCAGCATTTT.

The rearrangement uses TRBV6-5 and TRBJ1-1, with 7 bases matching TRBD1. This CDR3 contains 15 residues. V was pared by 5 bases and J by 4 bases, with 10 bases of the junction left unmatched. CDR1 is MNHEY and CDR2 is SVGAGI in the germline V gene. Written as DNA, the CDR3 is TGTGCCAGCAGTGCCCCAGAGGGGGCCGGCACTGAAGCTTTCTTT. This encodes CASSAPEGAGTEAFF.

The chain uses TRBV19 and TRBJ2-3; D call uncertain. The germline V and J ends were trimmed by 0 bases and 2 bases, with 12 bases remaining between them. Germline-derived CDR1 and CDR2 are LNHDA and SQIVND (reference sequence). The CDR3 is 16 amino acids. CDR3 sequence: CASSIDHLRSTDTQYF. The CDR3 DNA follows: TGTGCCAGTAGTATAGACCACCTGAGATCCACAGATACGCAGTATTTT.

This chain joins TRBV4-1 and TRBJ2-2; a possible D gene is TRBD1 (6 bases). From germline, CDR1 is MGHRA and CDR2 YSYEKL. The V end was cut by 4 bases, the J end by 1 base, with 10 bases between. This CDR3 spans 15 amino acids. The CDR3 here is CASSPTGLNTGELFF. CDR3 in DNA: TGCGCCAGCAGCCCAACAGGGCTGAACACCGGGGAGCTGTTTTTT.

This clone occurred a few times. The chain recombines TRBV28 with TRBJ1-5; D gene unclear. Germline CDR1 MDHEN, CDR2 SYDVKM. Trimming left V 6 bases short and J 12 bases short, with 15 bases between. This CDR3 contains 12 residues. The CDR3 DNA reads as TGTGCCAGCAGCCTAGTTGAGGGTTACCAGCATTTT. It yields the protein CASSLVEGYQHF.

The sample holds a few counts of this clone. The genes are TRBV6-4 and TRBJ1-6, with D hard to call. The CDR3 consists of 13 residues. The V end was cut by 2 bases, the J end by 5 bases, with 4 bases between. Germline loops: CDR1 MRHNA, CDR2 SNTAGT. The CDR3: CASSDGDNSPLHF. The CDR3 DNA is TGTGCCAGCAGTGACGGAGATAATTCACCCCTCCACTTT.

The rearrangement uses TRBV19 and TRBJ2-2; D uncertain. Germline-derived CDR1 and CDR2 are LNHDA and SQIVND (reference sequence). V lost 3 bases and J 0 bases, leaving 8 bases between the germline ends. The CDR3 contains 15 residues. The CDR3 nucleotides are TGTGCCAGTAGTATCAACACCGCGAACACCGGGGAGCTGTTTTTT. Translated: CASSINTANTGELFF.